This T cell receptor beta chain stems from a study of blood T cell repertoires in COVID-19. Study overall: Spain, Italy and the United States supplied samples that represented acute and convalescent COVID-19. T cells, B-cell-depleted T cells, or PBMCs provided the cDNA or gDNA that served as material.

The junction had 3 bases not matched to a gene; V was cut back by 4 bases and J by 5 bases. The CDR3 extends over 14 amino acids. CDR1 and CDR2 (germline): MDHEN, SYDVKM. Original analysis: Estimated nucleated cell counts came from reference gene primer amplification. The method was immunoSEQ multiplex PCR; TCRdb's version includes in-frame clones alone and lacks a portion of them. The V and J calls and the clone size are those of that table, but D and trimming were determined from the DNA. The data show more than 85,000 clones, roughly 88% seen once. The sequenced sample consisted of peripheral blood. The rearrangement joins TRBV28 to TRBJ2-2, with TRBD1 matching over 8 bases. The clonotype comes from a human donor in a cohort sampled during active COVID-19. CDR3 DNA sequence: TGTGCCAGCAGTTCCACAGGGGGAACCGGGGAGCTGTTTTTT. Translation: CASSSTGGTGELFF.